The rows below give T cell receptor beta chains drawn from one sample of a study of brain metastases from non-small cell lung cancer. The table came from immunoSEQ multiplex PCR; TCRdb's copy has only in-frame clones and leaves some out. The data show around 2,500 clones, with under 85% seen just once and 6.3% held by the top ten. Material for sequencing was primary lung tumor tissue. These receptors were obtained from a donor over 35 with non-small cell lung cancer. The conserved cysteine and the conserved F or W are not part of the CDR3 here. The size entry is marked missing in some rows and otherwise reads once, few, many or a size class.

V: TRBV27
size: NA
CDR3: ASSFLGSEETQY

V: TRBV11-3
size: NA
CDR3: ASSSNKDRHNEQF

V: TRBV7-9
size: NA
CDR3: VSSPPWRESTGELF

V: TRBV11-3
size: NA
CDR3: ASSLEFGQPQH

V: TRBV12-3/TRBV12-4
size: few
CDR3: ASSVGQGNEQF

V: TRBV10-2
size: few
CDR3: ASSESTGDEKLF

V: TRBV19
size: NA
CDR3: ASSIDHLQPPNPGANVLT

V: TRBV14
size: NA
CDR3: ASSRGQGAYNEQF

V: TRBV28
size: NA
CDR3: ASSNLAFQETQY

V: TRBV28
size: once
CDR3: ASSFGLDYRQGSRGYT

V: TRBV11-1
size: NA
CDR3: ASSMRDGQETQY

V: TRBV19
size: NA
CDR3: ASSVRDDNTEAF

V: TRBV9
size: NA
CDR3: ASSVEQRTDTQY

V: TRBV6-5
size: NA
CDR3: ARNSQGAADEKLF

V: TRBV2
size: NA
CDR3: ARRQRTSNPNEQF

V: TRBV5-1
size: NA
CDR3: ASSLTDSYEQY

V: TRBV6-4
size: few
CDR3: ASSDSKWRNEKLF

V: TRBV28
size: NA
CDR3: ASSSDWWGPRENQPQH

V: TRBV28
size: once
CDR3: ASSPAGRDSNQPQH

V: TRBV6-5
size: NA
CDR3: ASSIGGTYEQY

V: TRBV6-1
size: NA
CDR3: ASSEREGNTIY

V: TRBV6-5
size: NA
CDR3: ASSYSREGTQPQH

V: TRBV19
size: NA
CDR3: ASSISGDSYEQY